This T cell receptor (beta chain) was observed in a study of shared clonotypes between healthy human individuals. The wider study: The cohort had two women and three men, ages 18 to 49. Each donor's CD4 naive and CD4 memory cells filled three plates apiece, CD8 naive two, and CD8 memory one.

As for this clone: What it binds is unknown.

Points from the study as a whole: Larger estimated richness was generally recorded for naive subsets relative to memory subsets.

Libraries were prepared by immunoSEQ multiplex PCR; TCRdb keeps only in-frame clonotypes and omits some of them. The data hold some 2.1 million clones, with about 95% observed a single time. CD45RO-negative cells were positively selected for CCR7, leaving out terminally differentiated effector memory CD45RA+ cells. This CDR3 contains 13 residues. In germline, CDR1 is SNHLY, CDR2 FYNNEI. Trimming removed 7 bases from V and 1 base from J, with 11 bases in between. Sequencing was carried out using naive CD8+ T cells sorted from blood. The rearrangement links TRBV2 to TRBJ2-7; D not resolved. The TCR comes from a man between 18 and 35 years old in good health. CDR3 coding DNA: TGTGCCAGCAAAACGCTCGAGTCCTACGAGCAGTACTTC. It is translated as CASKTLESYEQYF.